The clone carrying this T cell receptor beta chain showed up just a few times. Its antigen remains unknown. The CDR3 spans 13 residues. V was trimmed by 6 bases and J by 0 bases, leaving 9 bases between them. Germline V gives CDR1 DFQATT, CDR2 SNEGSKA (reference sequence). Generation of TCR beta libraries employed quantitative 5'-RACE incorporating molecular barcodes. One entry per CDR3 protein results from TCRdb running MiXCR on the 5' RACE reads. This table holds about 220,000 distinct CDR3 sequences, around 16% found once. The source of the sample is a study of CD8 T cells in ankylosing spondylitis. The study's findings and limits: Significantly higher representation of disease-linked clones was reported for matched ankylosing spondylitis synovial fluid. It appeared that ankylosing spondylitis blood was characterized by a TCR beta motif of roughly 8 highly homologous variants.

The chain links TRBV20-1 to TRBJ2-1; D not resolved. The sequence came from a male donor with ankylosing spondylitis. Sequences were obtained from blood, either unsorted or a sorted T cell fraction (not recorded which). CDR3 bases: TGCAGTGCCCTACGGACCTCCTACAATGAGCAGTTCTTC. As protein: CSALRTSYNEQFF.